This T cell receptor beta chain was recorded in a study of radiotherapy plus CTLA-4 blockade in lung cancer. Study in general: Among all patients, 18% showed objective responses, while 30% to 35% had disease control.

This table comes from immunoSEQ multiplex PCR, and its TCRdb copy is limited to in-frame clones, with some not included. The sample lists approximately 41,000 clones; about 74% were seen once. Lung cancer patients with chemo-refractory metastatic non-small-cell disease were given focal radiation plus CTLA-4 blockade with ipilimumab. CDR3 length: 13 residues. Trimming took 0 bases from V and 8 from J, leaving 8 bases between them. Germline CDR1 SGHAT, CDR2 FQNNGV. The material was peripheral blood, obtained from a patient treated with radiotherapy plus ipilimumab. This clonotype was sampled from a human donor with non-small cell lung cancer who had stable disease on radiotherapy plus ipilimumab. The rearrangement uses TRBV11-2 and TRBJ2-1; D ambiguous. The CDR3 nucleotides read TGTGCCAGCAGCTTAGAGCGGTTCCATGAGCAGTTCTTC. Its translation is CASSLERFHEQFF. Drawing the rest from reference TRBV11-2 and TRBJ2-1, the complete variable domain is EAGVAQSPRYKIIEKRQSVAFWCNPISGHATLYWYQQILGQGPKLLIQFQNNGVVDDSQLPKDRFSAERLKGVDSTLKIQPAKLEDSAVYLCASSLERFHEQFFGPGTRLTVL.